The rows below give T cell receptor beta chains drawn from one sample of a study of T cell repertoires in cytomegalovirus infection. TCRdb reprocessed the reads via MiXCR and lists one record per CDR3 protein. The sample holds approximately 730,000 distinct CDR3 sequences; about 29% are singletons and the top ten take about an eighth. These TCRs are of unknown antigen specificity. The sequencing used cultured CD8+ T cells from PBMCs, collected from culture after CMV antigen stimulation. The receptors were gathered from a human donor in good health (CMV status not recorded). Some clones in this sample may be carry-over from other donors' samples. The CDR3 runs from the conserved cysteine through the conserved F or W. The order of the fields is CDR3 length, V gene, clone size, D gene, J gene, CDR3 DNA, CDR3 protein. The D gene is left open where the match is weak. For some rows the clone size is stated as once, few or many, or as a class when expanded; others skip it.

cdr3_length: 17
v_call: TRBV7-9
clone_size: many
d_call: TRBD1
j_call: TRBJ1-2
cdr3_nt: TGTGCCAGCAGCTTAGCCGGGACAGGGAGCTTCAACTATGGCTACACCTTC
cdr3_aa: CASSLAGTGSFNYGYTF

cdr3_length: 15
v_call: TRBV12-3/TRBV12-4
clone_size: few
d_call: TRBD1
j_call: TRBJ2-7
cdr3_nt: TGTGCCAGCAGTTCCCATGGACAGGGTAGGAACGAGCAGTACTTC
cdr3_aa: CASSSHGQGRNEQYF

cdr3_length: 15
v_call: TRBV9
clone_size: -
d_call: -
j_call: TRBJ2-3
cdr3_nt: TGTGCCAGCAGCTCTTGGGGGGGGCCGCCAGATACGCAGTATTTT
cdr3_aa: CASSSWGGPPDTQYF

cdr3_length: 17
v_call: TRBV9
clone_size: few
d_call: -
j_call: TRBJ2-6
cdr3_nt: TGTGCCAGCAGCGCTTACATCAGGGTGGCCGGGGCCAACGTCCTGACTTTC
cdr3_aa: CASSAYIRVAGANVLTF

cdr3_length: 12
v_call: TRBV19
clone_size: -
d_call: -
j_call: TRBJ1-2
cdr3_nt: TGTGCCAGTAGTGTAGGAACGGATGGCTACACCTTC
cdr3_aa: CASSVGTDGYTF

cdr3_length: 14
v_call: TRBV12-3/TRBV12-4
clone_size: -
d_call: TRBD1
j_call: TRBJ2-5
cdr3_nt: TGTGCCAGCAGGGAAACAGGGGGCCAAGAGACCCAGTACTTC
cdr3_aa: CASRETGGQETQYF

cdr3_length: 15
v_call: TRBV28
clone_size: -
d_call: -
j_call: TRBJ1-2
cdr3_nt: TGTGCCAGCAGACAGGGAGTCGGCGTTAAATATGGCTACACCTTC
cdr3_aa: CASRQGVGVKYGYTF

cdr3_length: 11
v_call: TRBV20-1
clone_size: -
d_call: -
j_call: TRBJ2-7
cdr3_nt: TGCAGTGCTACCACCGGGGTCGAGCAGTACTTC
cdr3_aa: CSATTGVEQYF

cdr3_length: 12
v_call: TRBV12-3/TRBV12-4
clone_size: -
d_call: -
j_call: TRBJ1-1
cdr3_nt: TGTGCCAGCAGTCCCAACGGACAGGAAGCTTTCTTT
cdr3_aa: CASSPNGQEAFF

cdr3_length: 8
v_call: TRBV12-3/TRBV12-4
clone_size: -
d_call: -
j_call: TRBJ1-6
cdr3_nt: TGTGTCCGCTTTCTTCTCCACTTT
cdr3_aa: CVRFLLHF

cdr3_length: 15
v_call: TRBV4-3
clone_size: few
d_call: -
j_call: TRBJ1-1
cdr3_nt: TGCGCCAGCAGCCACTTTACGACTCTTTACACTGAAGCTTTCTTT
cdr3_aa: CASSHFTTLYTEAFF

cdr3_length: 12
v_call: TRBV20-1
clone_size: -
d_call: -
j_call: TRBJ1-2
cdr3_nt: TGCAGTGCCGAGAGAGGGACGCCAGCAGACACCTTC
cdr3_aa: CSAERGTPADTF

cdr3_length: 16
v_call: TRBV7-9
clone_size: many
d_call: TRBD2
j_call: TRBJ2-1
cdr3_nt: TGTGCCAGCAGCTTACGCCTGGTAGCGGGATACAATGAGCAGTTCTTC
cdr3_aa: CASSLRLVAGYNEQFF

cdr3_length: 16
v_call: TRBV7-8
clone_size: many
d_call: -
j_call: TRBJ1-4
cdr3_nt: TGTGCCAGCAGCTTAGGGGGGATTTCGACTAATGAAAAACTGTTTTTT
cdr3_aa: CASSLGGISTNEKLFF

cdr3_length: 15
v_call: TRBV15
clone_size: -
d_call: TRBD1
j_call: TRBJ1-5
cdr3_nt: TGTGCCACCAGCAGAGACAGGGGGAAAGGGCAGCCCCAGCATTTT
cdr3_aa: CATSRDRGKGQPQHF

cdr3_length: 14
v_call: TRBV6-5
clone_size: few
d_call: -
j_call: TRBJ2-7
cdr3_nt: TGTGCCAGCAGTATTACGGGGCCGACCTACGAGCAGTACTTC
cdr3_aa: CASSITGPTYEQYF

cdr3_length: 15
v_call: TRBV7-2
clone_size: many
d_call: TRBD2
j_call: TRBJ2-3
cdr3_nt: TGTGCCAGCAGCTTTGCAGCGGGGGGCACAGATACGCAGTATTTT
cdr3_aa: CASSFAAGGTDTQYF

cdr3_length: 14
v_call: TRBV12-3/TRBV12-4
clone_size: few
d_call: -
j_call: TRBJ1-1
cdr3_nt: TGTGCCAGCAGTTTCTTAGGGACTGACGACGAAGCTTTCTTT
cdr3_aa: CASSFLGTDDEAFF

cdr3_length: 15
v_call: TRBV7-7
clone_size: many
d_call: TRBD1
j_call: TRBJ2-5
cdr3_nt: TGTGCTAGCAGCTCCGGACAGGGTGAACGGGAGACCCAGTACTTC
cdr3_aa: CASSSGQGERETQYF